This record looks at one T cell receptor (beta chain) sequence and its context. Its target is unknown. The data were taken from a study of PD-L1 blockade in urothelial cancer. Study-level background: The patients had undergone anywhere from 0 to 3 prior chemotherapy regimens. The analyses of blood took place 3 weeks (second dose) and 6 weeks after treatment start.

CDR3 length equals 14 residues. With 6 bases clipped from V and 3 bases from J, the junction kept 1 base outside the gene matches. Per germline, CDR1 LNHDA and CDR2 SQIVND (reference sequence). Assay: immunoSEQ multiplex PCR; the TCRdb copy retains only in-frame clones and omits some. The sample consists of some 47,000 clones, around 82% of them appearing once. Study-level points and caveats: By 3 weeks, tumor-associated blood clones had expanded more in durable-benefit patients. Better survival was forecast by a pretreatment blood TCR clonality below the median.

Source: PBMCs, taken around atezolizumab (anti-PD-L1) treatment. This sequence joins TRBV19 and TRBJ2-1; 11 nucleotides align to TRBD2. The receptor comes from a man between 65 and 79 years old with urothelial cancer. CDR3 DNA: TGTGCCAGTAGGGGACTAGCGGACTACAATGAGCAGTTCTTC. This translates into CASRGLADYNEQFF.